This note documents a single T cell receptor (beta chain) sequence. Its cognate antigen is unknown. The data were obtained in a study of T cell responses to AZD1222 COVID-19 vaccine. Notes on the study in general: Donors were chiefly white British, with a greater number of females, and clonal diversity was perhaps underestimated. Of spike-specific TCRs, nearly half reportedly target regions left unmutated in variants. Spike regions recognized by vaccine-associated CD4 TCRs spanned the protein, led by 160-218 and 743-854.

The protocol was immunoSEQ multiplex PCR, while the TCRdb copy is restricted to in-frame clones and leaves out a portion. The data hold 85,000 to 130,000 clones, with approximately 93% observed a single time. Trimming removed 5 bases from V and 3 bases from J; junction bases left unmatched: 4. The germline CDR1 and CDR2 sequences are MDHEN and SYDVKM. The CDR3 extends over 14 amino acids. The clonotype comes from an adult in good health. The sequencing here drew on peripheral blood, taken on day 0 of AZD1222 vaccination. The chain employs TRBV28 and TRBJ1-3, with 7 bases lining up with TRBD1. The CDR3 here is CASSVTGDGNTIYF. The CDR3 nucleotides are TGTGCCAGCAGTGTAACAGGGGATGGAAACACCATATATTTT. Full variable domain (outside the CDR3, taken from reference TRBV28 and TRBJ1-3): DVKVTQSSRYLVKRTGEKVFLECVQDMDHENMFWYRQDPGLGLRLIYFSYDVKMKEKGDIPEGYSVSREKKERFSLILESASTNQTSMYLCASSVTGDGNTIYFGEGSWLTVV.